The 12 T cell receptor beta chains in this list originate from one sample, sequenced in a study of patients and donors after allogeneic stem cell transplantation. TCRdb re-called the RT-PCR reads with MiXCR, one entry per CDR3 protein. The table lists about 100,000 distinct CDR3 sequences, about a third of them singletons. The specimen sequenced was blood, either unsorted or a sorted T cell fraction (not recorded which). The source is a human donor who was either an allogeneic HSCT recipient or a stem cell or donor lymphocyte infusion donor (not recorded which). It is not recorded whose cells these are; they may come from a transplant donor.

The chain has TRBV7-2 and TRBJ1-5; the match to TRBD1 covers 8 bases. The germline V gene has CDR1 SGHTA and CDR2 FQGNSA. V lost 1 base, J lost 5 bases, and 4 bases stayed unmatched. This CDR3 region has 15 residues. DNA of the CDR3: TGTGCCAGCAGCTTAGGGGACAGGCCTTATCAGCCCCAGCATTTT. Translating it yields CASSLGDRPYQPQHF.

The chain recombines TRBV27 with TRBJ2-7; perhaps TRBD1 as D (7 bases). V was shortened by 2 bases and J by 3 bases, with 14 bases between the two germline ends. This CDR3 spans 15 amino acids. CDR1 MNHEY and CDR2 SMNVEV come from the germline V gene (reference sequence). The CDR3 protein is CASSLRGRDHYEQYF. The DNA for the CDR3 is TGTGCCAGCAGTTTAAGGGGGCGGGACCACTACGAGCAGTACTTC.

There are a few counts of this clonotype. The chain combines TRBV19 with TRBJ1-4; D is undetermined. Germline loops: CDR1 LNHDA, CDR2 SQIVND (reference sequence). V was clipped by 7 bases and J by 7 bases, with 19 bases between them. The length of the CDR3 is 15 residues. The CDR3 nucleotides read TGTGCCAGTAACCCCTCCGCGGCAGGCGTTGAAAAACTGTTTTTT. Its protein product is CASNPSAAGVEKLFF. Combining the CDR3 with reference TRBV19 and TRBJ1-4 gives the whole variable domain DGGITQSPKYLFRKEGQNVTLSCEQNLNHDAMYWYRQDPGQGLRLIYYSQIVNDFQKGDIAEGYSVSREKKESFPLTVTSAQKNPTAFYLCASNPSAAGVEKLFFGSGTQLSVL.

The rearrangement joins TRBV5-1 to TRBJ1-1, with D hard to call. The CDR3 covers 16 residues. The V and J ends lost 3 bases and 3 bases respectively, with 18 bases between them. In germline, CDR1 is SGHRS, CDR2 YFSETQ. The CDR3 DNA reads as TGCGCCAGCAGCTCCGCAGGCGGTCCTGGGGACACTGAAGCTTTCTTT. Encoded protein: CASSSAGGPGDTEAFF.

The rearrangement joins TRBV28 to TRBJ2-3; TRBD2 aligns across 11 bases. V gave up 3 bases and J gave up 6 bases; unmatched junction bases: 5. The CDR3 runs 15 residues. Germline V CDR1 and CDR2: MDHEN, SYDVKM. The CDR3 nucleotides are TGTGCCAGCAGTTTTTCTAGCGGGAGGCCCGATACGCAGTATTTT. This codes for CASSFSSGRPDTQYF.

This clonotype was detected only a few times. The chain combines TRBV12-3 or TRBV12-4 with TRBJ1-6; no firm D call. V was cut by 3 bases and J by 9 bases, with 12 bases left in between. There are 14 residues in the CDR3. DNA of the CDR3: TGTGCCAGCAGTTTCAAGGAACGAGGTTCACCCCTCCACTTT. As protein: CASSFKERGSPLHF.

On this clonotype: At one end, the junction sequence differs from germline, possibly due to a read error. This chain connects TRBV7-7 to TRBJ2-2; a weak D match, TRBD1 (5 bases). The germline V gene has CDR1 SSHAT and CDR2 FNYEAQ (reference sequence). The CDR3 extends over 14 amino acids. CDR3 amino acids: CASSSAGKTGELFF. The CDR3 DNA follows: TGTGCTAGCAGCTCGGCAGGGAAGACCGGGGAGCTGTTTTTT.

This chain connects TRBV3-2 to TRBJ1-5; the table gives TRBD1 as D, unverified against the DNA. TRBV3-2 is a pseudogene. The CDR3 length is 15 residues. CDR3 in amino acids: CASTFIRGGNQPQHF. The CDR3 region has the DNA TGTGCCAGCACCTTCATCCGGGGGGGCAATCAGCCCCAGCATTTT.

The chain combines TRBV12-3 or TRBV12-4 with TRBJ2-2; D unclear. V dropped 5 bases and J dropped 7 bases, with 8 bases sitting between them. CDR3 length: 12 amino acids. The CDR3 DNA reads as TGTGCCAGCAGTCAGATTGGCGGGGAGCTGTTTTTT. Its protein product is CASSQIGGELFF.

The chain couples TRBV10-2 to TRBJ2-1, with 8 bases fitting TRBD2. The V gene's germline CDR1 is WSHSY and CDR2 SAAADI. The CDR3 totals 14 residues. V shed 6 bases, J shed 3 bases, and the junction held 4 bases outside the gene matches. The CDR3 coding sequence is TGCGCCAGCAGGGGACGGGAGGGCTACAATGAGCAGTTCTTC. Amino acid sequence: CASRGREGYNEQFF.

This clonotype was found a few times. The gene calls are TRBV12-3 or TRBV12-4 and TRBJ2-1; D gene unclear. With 6 bases removed from V and 0 bases from J, the gap between germline ends came to 15 bases. This CDR3 comprises 16 residues. Here the CDR3 reads CASSPVRLSSYNEQFF. The CDR3 DNA reads TGTGCCAGCAGCCCCGTAAGACTGAGCTCCTACAATGAGCAGTTCTTC.

This clonotype was counted many times. The CDR3 region is CASSSQSLSTGELFF. CDR3 DNA sequence: TGTGCCAGCAGCTCCCAAAGTCTGTCCACCGGGGAGCTGTTTTTT. The chain combines TRBV7-9 with TRBJ2-2, with unresolved D. V lost 4 bases and J lost 4, with 13 bases in between. CDR3 length: 15 amino acids. CDR1 is SEHNR, CDR2 FQNEAQ, per germline (reference sequence).